These 3 T cell receptor beta chains were all obtained from the same sample, sequenced in a study of T cell responses to AZD1222 COVID-19 vaccine. Data came from immunoSEQ multiplex PCR; TCRdb stores just in-frame clones and leaves some out. This sample yields 150,000 to 200,000 clones, of which more than 70% are seen a single time; approximately 5.7% belongs to the top ten. The sequenced sample was peripheral blood, obtained on day 0 of AZD1222 vaccination. Every receptor here comes from an adult in good health.

In this sample, this clone turned up once. This chain uses TRBV7-2 with TRBJ2-7; 11 nucleotides line up with TRBD2. V was clipped by 6 bases and J by 5 bases; unmatched bases: 9. Germline lookup yields CDR1 SGHTA and CDR2 FQGNSA. CDR3 length equals 15 residues. Here the CDR3 DNA reads TGTGCCAGCAGTCGAACTAGCGGGAGTCGGGACGAGCAGTACTTC. The encoded protein is CASSRTSGSRDEQYF. Full variable domain (outside the CDR3, taken from reference TRBV7-2 and TRBJ2-7): GAGVSQSPSNKVTEKGKDVELRCDPISGHTALYWYRQSLGQGLEFLIYFQGNSAPDKSGLPSDRFSAERTGGSVSTLTIQRTQQEDSAVYLCASSRTSGSRDEQYFGPGTRLTVT.

The chain employs TRBV2 and TRBJ1-5; a possible D gene is TRBD1 (6 bases). The CDR3 is 14 amino acids. The V gene's germline CDR1 is SNHLY and CDR2 FYNNEI. Trimming removed 8 bases at V and 15 bases at J, with 26 bases between. The CDR3 sequence is CASGGQGGGKGLHF. DNA for the CDR3: TGTGCCAGCGGGGGGCAGGGTGGAGGAAAGGGTTTGCATTTT.

The chain carries TRBV5-6 and TRBJ2-1; 14 bases are a match to TRBD2. J gave up 6 bases and V 6 bases, and 8 bases lay outside the gene matches. Germline lookup yields CDR1 SGHDT and CDR2 YYEEEE. The CDR3 is 16 amino acids. The CDR3 DNA reads as TGTGCCAGCACCTATGGGACTAGCGGGAGCATCAATGAGCAGTTCTTC. Its translation: CASTYGTSGSINEQFF.